The rows below give T cell receptor beta chains drawn from one sample of a study of OX40 agonist ivuxolimab in advanced cancers. Data came from immunoSEQ multiplex PCR; TCRdb stores just in-frame clones and leaves some out. The sample includes more than 85,000 clones, less than 95% of them seen just once. The sample consisted of CD4+ or CD8+ T cells sorted from blood, taken in a trial of the OX40 agonist ivuxolimab. Receptor source: an adult with an advanced solid tumor such as melanoma, head and neck, liver or kidney cancer. Each CDR3 is given with its conserved first and last residue. D genes are given only for firm matches. Where a row states a size, it is once, few, many or the class of an expanded clone; other rows omit it.

CDR3 protein	CDR3 DNA	D gene	V gene	clone size	J gene
CASSLLGQYFREQYF	TGTGCCAGCAGCTTACTTGGACAGTACTTTCGAGAGCAGTACTTC	NA	TRBV7-2	NA	TRBJ2-7
CATKGPQETQYF	TGTGCAACAAAAGGGCCCCAAGAGACCCAGTACTTC	NA	TRBV30	NA	TRBJ2-5
CAISVPGRQETQYF	TGTGCCATATCCGTGCCGGGACGGCAAGAGACCCAGTACTTC	NA	TRBV28	NA	TRBJ2-5
CASSGIRQGGGYTF	TGTGCCAGCAGTGGAATAAGACAGGGCGGAGGCTACACCTTC	TRBD1	TRBV6-1	few	TRBJ1-2
CASSPSPGRADTQYF	TGTGCCAGCAGCCCCTCACCCGGGAGAGCAGATACGCAGTATTTT	NA	TRBV14	NA	TRBJ2-3
CASSRTGDTEAFF	TGTGCCAGCAGTAGGACAGGGGACACTGAAGCTTTCTTT	TRBD1	TRBV25-1	NA	TRBJ1-1
CASSQDRGTQYF	TGTGCCAGCAGCCAAGATCGAGGTACGCAGTATTTT	NA	TRBV14	NA	TRBJ2-3
CASSLTGGLYNEQFF	TGTGCCAGTAGCCTGACAGGGGGCCTCTACAATGAGCAGTTCTTC	TRBD1	TRBV19	NA	TRBJ2-1
CASSLGQTNTGELFF	TGTGCCAGCAGTTTAGGTCAGACGAACACCGGGGAGCTGTTTTTT	NA	TRBV27	NA	TRBJ2-2
CASRPGTGTYGYTF	TGTGCCAGCAGACCCGGGACAGGGACGTATGGCTACACCTTC	TRBD1	TRBV7-6	NA	TRBJ1-2
CASSVAPGLLSGNTIYF	TGTGCCAGCAGCGTAGCACCGGGGCTGTTATCTGGAAACACCATATATTTT	NA	TRBV9	NA	TRBJ1-3
CASGVQPAAYEQYF	TGTGCTAGTGGTGTACAACCGGCAGCCTACGAGCAGTACTTC	NA	TRBV12-5	NA	TRBJ2-7
CASSQPGQGPSGNTIYF	TGTGCCAGCTCACAGCCGGGACAGGGACCCTCTGGAAACACCATATATTTT	TRBD1	TRBV18	NA	TRBJ1-3
CASSLNARGLAETQYF	TGTGCCAGCAGCTTAAATGCACGGGGACTAGCGGAGACCCAGTACTTC	TRBD2	TRBV7-3	NA	TRBJ2-5
CAWGPGQGVIDEQFF	TGTGCCTGGGGCCCGGGACAGGGGGTGATTGATGAGCAGTTCTTC	TRBD1	TRBV30	once	TRBJ2-1
CASSSKAGGPVDTQYF	TGTGCCAGCAGCTCAAAAGCGGGAGGGCCCGTAGATACGCAGTATTTT	TRBD2	TRBV7-3	NA	TRBJ2-3
CASSLWRQGDTGELFF	TGTGCCAGCAGCTTATGGCGCCAGGGAGACACCGGGGAGCTGTTTTTT	NA	TRBV7-3	NA	TRBJ2-2
CASSLGNYYEQYF	TGTGCCAGCAGCTTAGGTAATTACTACGAGCAGTACTTC	NA	TRBV11-3	NA	TRBJ2-7
CASSLAGQGYEQYF	TGTGCCAGCAGCTTGGCGGGACAGGGGTACGAGCAGTACTTC	TRBD1	TRBV5-4	once	TRBJ2-7
CASRTNSIPTEAFF	TGCGCCAGCAGAACGAACAGCATACCCACTGAAGCTTTCTTT	NA	TRBV5-1	NA	TRBJ1-1
CSARQGRLETQYF	TGCAGCGCCCGACAGGGGCGCCTGGAGACCCAGTACTTC	TRBD1	TRBV29-1	NA	TRBJ2-5
CASSRFSRGGTEAFF	TGTGCCAGCAGTAGGTTTAGCAGGGGGGGAACTGAAGCTTTCTTT	TRBD1	TRBV6-5	once	TRBJ1-1
CASSSTGSANEKLFF	TGTGCCAGCAGCTCAACAGGGTCTGCTAATGAAAAACTGTTTTTT	NA	TRBV7-9	NA	TRBJ1-4
CASSPGQVYRVTQYF	TGTGCCAGCAGCCCGGGACAGGTATACAGAGTGACCCAGTACTTC	TRBD1	TRBV6-1	NA	TRBJ2-5
CASSRPRGGLAGGPSETQYF	TGTGCCAGCAGTCGCCCGCGGGGGGGACTAGCGGGAGGGCCCTCGGAGACCCAGTACTTC	TRBD2	TRBV28	NA	TRBJ2-5
CASSSQTGVGETQYF	TGTGCCAGCAGTTCACAGACAGGGGTCGGGGAGACCCAGTACTTC	TRBD1	TRBV28	NA	TRBJ2-5
CASSIGAENQPQHF	TGTGCCAGTAGTATAGGCGCTGAGAATCAGCCCCAGCATTTT	NA	TRBV19	NA	TRBJ1-5
CASSKGGDPSDYEQYF	TGTGCCAGCAGCAAAGGGGGGGACCCGTCGGACTACGAGCAGTACTTC	NA	TRBV21-1	NA	TRBJ2-7
CASSRSWTRQADTQYF	TGTGCCAGCAGCCGCTCGTGGACCAGACAGGCAGATACGCAGTATTTT	NA	TRBV7-2	NA	TRBJ2-3
CASSSGQGLNNEQFF	TGTGCCAGCAGTTCGGGACAGGGGCTAAACAATGAGCAGTTCTTC	TRBD1	TRBV6-5	NA	TRBJ2-1
CASSLLAGQHNSPLHF	TGTGCCAGTAGTCTGCTGGCAGGACAGCATAATTCACCCCTCCACTTT	NA	TRBV19	once	TRBJ1-6
CASSLTRSSPEQYF	TGTGCCAGCAGCTTAACCCGTTCGTCCCCCGAGCAGTACTTC	NA	TRBV7-3	NA	TRBJ2-7
CASSYSTGYEQYF	TGTGCCAGCAGTTACTCGACAGGATACGAGCAGTACTTC	NA	TRBV6-6	once	TRBJ2-7
CASSVTGTEATDTQYF	TGTGCCAGCAGCGTAACCGGGACAGAGGCCACAGATACGCAGTATTTT	TRBD1	TRBV7-2	NA	TRBJ2-3
CASSSEIWGRRNQPQHF	TGTGCCAGCAGCTCTGAGATTTGGGGGAGGCGAAATCAGCCCCAGCATTTT	NA	TRBV5-4	NA	TRBJ1-5
CSVNRPNTEAFF	TGCAGCGTTAACAGGCCTAACACTGAAGCTTTCTTT	NA	TRBV29-1	NA	TRBJ1-1
CASSLQGRTYGYTF	TGTGCCAGTAGTCTTCAGGGGCGCACCTATGGCTACACCTTC	NA	TRBV19	NA	TRBJ1-2
CASSIKGPQGGYGYTF	TGTGCCAGTAGTATAAAGGGACCCCAAGGAGGTTATGGCTACACCTTC	NA	TRBV19	NA	TRBJ1-2
CASSLRGVDQPQHF	TGTGCCAGCAGCTTAAGGGGGGTGGATCAGCCCCAGCATTTT	NA	TRBV7-2	once	TRBJ1-5
CASSFGSSTDTQYF	TGTGCCAGCAGCTTTGGCAGCTCCACAGATACGCAGTATTTT	NA	TRBV7-2	NA	TRBJ2-3
CASITAIETEAFF	TGTGCCAGCATTACCGCCATTGAGACTGAAGCTTTCTTT	NA	TRBV2	NA	TRBJ1-1
CASSWTSYEQYF	TGTGCCAGCAGCTGGACCTCCTACGAGCAGTACTTC	NA	TRBV7-9	NA	TRBJ2-7
CASSEVYGRGFYGYTF	TGTGCCAGCAGTGAAGTCTACGGCAGGGGATTCTATGGCTACACCTTC	NA	TRBV6-1	NA	TRBJ1-2
CASKIGSNTGELFF	TGTGCCAGCAAAATCGGATCGAACACCGGGGAGCTGTTTTTT	NA	TRBV2	NA	TRBJ2-2
CASSNQGSYEQYF	TGTGCCAGCTCGAACCAGGGGTCCTACGAGCAGTACTTC	NA	TRBV18	NA	TRBJ2-7
CASREVYEQYF	TGTGCCAGCAGAGAGGTCTACGAGCAGTACTTC	NA	TRBV6-1	NA	TRBJ2-7